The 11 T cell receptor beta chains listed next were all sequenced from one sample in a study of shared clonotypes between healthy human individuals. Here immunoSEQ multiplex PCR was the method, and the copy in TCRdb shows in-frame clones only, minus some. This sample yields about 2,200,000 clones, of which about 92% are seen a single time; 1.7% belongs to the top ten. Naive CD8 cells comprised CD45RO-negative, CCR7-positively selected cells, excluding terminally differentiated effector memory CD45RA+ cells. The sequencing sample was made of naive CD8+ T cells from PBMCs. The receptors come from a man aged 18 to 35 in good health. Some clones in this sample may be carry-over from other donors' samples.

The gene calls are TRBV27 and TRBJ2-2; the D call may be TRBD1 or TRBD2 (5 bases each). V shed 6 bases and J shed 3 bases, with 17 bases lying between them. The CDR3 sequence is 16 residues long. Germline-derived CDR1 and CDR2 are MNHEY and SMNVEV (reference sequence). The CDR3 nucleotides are TGTGCCAGCAGCACCCTCGGGACGTCCCACACCGGGGAGCTGTTTTTT. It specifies CASSTLGTSHTGELFF.

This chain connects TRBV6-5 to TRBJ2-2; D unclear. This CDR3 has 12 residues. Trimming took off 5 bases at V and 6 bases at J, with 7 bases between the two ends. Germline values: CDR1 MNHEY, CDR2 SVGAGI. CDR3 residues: CASSMVAGELFF. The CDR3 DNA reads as TGTGCCAGCAGTATGGTAGCCGGGGAGCTGTTTTTT.

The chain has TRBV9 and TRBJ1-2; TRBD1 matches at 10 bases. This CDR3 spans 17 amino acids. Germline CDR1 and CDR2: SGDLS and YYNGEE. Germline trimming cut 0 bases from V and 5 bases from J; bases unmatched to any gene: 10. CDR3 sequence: CASSVGRFGTGEYGYTF. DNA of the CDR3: TGTGCCAGCAGCGTAGGGCGGTTCGGGACAGGGGAGTATGGCTACACCTTC.

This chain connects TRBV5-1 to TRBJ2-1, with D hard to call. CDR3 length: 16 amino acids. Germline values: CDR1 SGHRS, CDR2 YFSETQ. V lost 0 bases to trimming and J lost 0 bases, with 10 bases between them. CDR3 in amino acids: CASSLGAYPSYNEQFF. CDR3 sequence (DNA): TGCGCCAGCAGCTTGGGGGCCTACCCCTCCTACAATGAGCAGTTCTTC. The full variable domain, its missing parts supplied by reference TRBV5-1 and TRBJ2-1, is KAGVTQTPRYLIKTRGQQVTLSCSPISGHRSVSWYQQTPGQGLQFLFEYFSETQRNKGNFPGRFSGRQFSNSRSEMNVSTLELGDSALYLCASSLGAYPSYNEQFFGPGTRLTVL.

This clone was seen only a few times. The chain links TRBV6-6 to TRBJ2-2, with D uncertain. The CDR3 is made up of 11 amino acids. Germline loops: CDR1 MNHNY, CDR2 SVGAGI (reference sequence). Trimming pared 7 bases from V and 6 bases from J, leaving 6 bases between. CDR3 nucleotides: TGTGCCAGCACCGCGTCCGGGGAGCTGTTTTTT. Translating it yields CASTASGELFF.

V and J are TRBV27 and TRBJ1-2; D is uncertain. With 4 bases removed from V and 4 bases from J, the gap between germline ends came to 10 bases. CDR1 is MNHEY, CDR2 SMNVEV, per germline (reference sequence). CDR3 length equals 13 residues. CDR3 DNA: TGTGCCAGCAGTTCAAGCGGGATCTATGGCTACACCTTC. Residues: CASSSSGIYGYTF.

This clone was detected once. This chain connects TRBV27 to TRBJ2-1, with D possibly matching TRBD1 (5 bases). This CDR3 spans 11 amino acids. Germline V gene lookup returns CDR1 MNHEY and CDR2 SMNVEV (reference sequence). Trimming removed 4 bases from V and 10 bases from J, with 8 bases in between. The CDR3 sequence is CASSSWGEQFF. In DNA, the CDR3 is TGTGCCAGCAGTTCATGGGGCGAGCAGTTCTTC.

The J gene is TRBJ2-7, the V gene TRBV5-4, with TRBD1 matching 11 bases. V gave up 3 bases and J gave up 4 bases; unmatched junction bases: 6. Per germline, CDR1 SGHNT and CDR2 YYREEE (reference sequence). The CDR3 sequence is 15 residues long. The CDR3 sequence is CASSSTGTGGYEQYF. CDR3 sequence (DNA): TGTGCCAGCAGCTCCACCGGGACAGGGGGGTACGAGCAGTACTTC.

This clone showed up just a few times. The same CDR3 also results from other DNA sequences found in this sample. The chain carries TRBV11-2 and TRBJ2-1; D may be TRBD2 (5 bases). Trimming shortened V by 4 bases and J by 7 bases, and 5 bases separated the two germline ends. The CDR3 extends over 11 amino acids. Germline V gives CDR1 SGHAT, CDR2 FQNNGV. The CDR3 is CASSSGNEQFF. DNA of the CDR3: TGTGCCAGCAGCTCGGGGAATGAGCAGTTCTTC.

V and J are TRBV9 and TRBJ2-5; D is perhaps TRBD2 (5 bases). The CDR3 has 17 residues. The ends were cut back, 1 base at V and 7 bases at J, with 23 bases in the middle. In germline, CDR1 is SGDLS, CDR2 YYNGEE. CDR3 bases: TGTGCCAGCAGCGTAAGTGCGGTGGGAGAGAGTCTAACGACCCAGTACTTC. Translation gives CASSVSAVGESLTTQYF.

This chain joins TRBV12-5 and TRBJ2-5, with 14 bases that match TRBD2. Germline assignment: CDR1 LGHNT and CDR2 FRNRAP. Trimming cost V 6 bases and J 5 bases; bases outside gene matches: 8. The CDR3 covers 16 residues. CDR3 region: CASGNLGLAGEETQYF. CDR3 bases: TGTGCTAGTGGGAACTTGGGACTAGCGGGAGAGGAGACCCAGTACTTC.